The 15 T cell receptor beta chains reported below all come from one sample, sequenced in a study of shared clonotypes between healthy human individuals. CD45RO-negative cells were positively selected for CCR7, leaving out terminally differentiated effector memory CD45RA+ cells. Repertoires were generated with immunoSEQ multiplex PCR, while TCRdb's copy carries only in-frame clones and drops some. Altogether about 2.2 million clones are present, 85% to 95% being singletons, with the ten largest covering under 2%. Material: naive CD8+ T cells from PBMCs. The origin of the receptors is a man younger than 35 in good health. Some clones in this sample may be carry-over from other donors' samples.

This clone was counted once. The chain uses TRBV5-5 and TRBJ1-1; D perhaps matches TRBD1 (5 bases). Germline CDR1 and CDR2: SGHKS and YYEKEE (reference sequence). This CDR3 spans 17 amino acids. Trimming left V 0 bases short and J 4 bases short, with 19 bases between. The CDR3 DNA follows: TGTGCCAGCAGCTTGGAAATCCTAAGGGGTACCGCCACTGAAGCTTTCTTT. This sequence encodes CASSLEILRGTATEAFF.

The chain uses TRBV18 and TRBJ2-2, with D possibly matching TRBD1 (5 bases). V lost 3 bases to trimming and J lost 6 bases, with 17 bases between them. CDR1 is KGHSH, CDR2 LQKENI, per germline. The length of the CDR3 is 16 residues. As DNA, the CDR3 is TGTGCCAGCTCACCGCGCCCAGGGTTGGTCGCCGGGGAGCTGTTTTTT. It translates to CASSPRPGLVAGELFF.

The chain combines TRBV28 with TRBJ1-1; 8 nucleotides align to TRBD1. Looked up from germline, CDR1 is MDHEN and CDR2 is SYDVKM. The junction had 9 bases not matched to a gene; V was cut back by 9 bases and J by 3 bases. The CDR3 totals 14 residues. CDR3 nucleotides: TGTGCCAGTATTGAACAGGGGGGGGACACTGAAGCTTTCTTT. The encoded protein is CASIEQGGDTEAFF.

This chain uses TRBV11-2 with TRBJ2-3, with 10 bases matching TRBD2. CDR3 length equals 17 residues. Germline trimming cut 2 bases from V and 1 base from J; bases unmatched to any gene: 6. Germline values: CDR1 SGHAT, CDR2 FQNNGV. Written as DNA, the CDR3 is TGTGCCAGCAGCTTAATATCTAGCGGGAGTCGCACAGATACGCAGTATTTT. This encodes CASSLISSGSRTDTQYF.

The rearrangement joins TRBV19 to TRBJ2-3, with D tentatively TRBD2 (6 bases). Germline V lookup: CDR1 LNHDA, CDR2 SQIVND (reference sequence). The CDR3 extends over 13 amino acids. V was clipped by 9 bases and J by 4 bases, with 14 bases between them. CDR3 nucleotides: TGTGCCAGCACTAGCTGGAAAGCAGATACGCAGTATTTT. It is translated as CASTSWKADTQYF.

A word on this clone: Other DNA sequences in the same sample also yield this CDR3. The CDR3 here is CASRVGGSNQPQHF. For the CDR3, the DNA is TGTGCCAGCAGGGTAGGGGGGAGCAATCAGCCCCAGCATTTT. The rearrangement uses TRBV27 and TRBJ1-5; D is perhaps TRBD1 (6 bases). Looked up from germline, CDR1 is MNHEY and CDR2 is SMNVEV (reference sequence). The CDR3 spans 14 residues. V lost 6 bases to trimming and J lost 1 base, with 10 bases between them.

V is TRBV4-1 and J is TRBJ2-1; TRBD2 is a possible D gene (6 bases). The V and J ends lost 0 bases and 7 bases respectively, with 13 bases between them. The CDR3 contains 15 residues. Germline V gives CDR1 MGHRA, CDR2 YSYEKL. Here the CDR3 reads CASSQDSLAQNEQFF. The CDR3 bases are TGCGCCAGCAGCCAAGACTCACTAGCCCAAAATGAGCAGTTCTTC.

The chain is built from TRBV11-2 and TRBJ2-5, with 10 bases identical to TRBD2. CDR3 length: 17 amino acids. Per the germline V gene, CDR1 is SGHAT and CDR2 is FQNNGV. Trimming at V came to 1 base and at J to 1 base, leaving 6 bases not matched to a gene. CDR3 nucleotide sequence: TGTGCCAGCAGCTTAGGTCTAGCGGGAGAGCTCCAAGAGACCCAGTACTTC. Amino acid sequence: CASSLGLAGELQETQYF. Together with reference TRBV11-2 and TRBJ2-5, the CDR3 gives the full variable domain: EAGVAQSPRYKIIEKRQSVAFWCNPISGHATLYWYQQILGQGPKLLIQFQNNGVVDDSQLPKDRFSAERLKGVDSTLKIQPAKLEDSAVYLCASSLGLAGELQETQYFGPGTRLLVL.

The chain carries TRBV5-1 and TRBJ2-7; D remains unclear. This CDR3 is 10 amino acids long. Germline values: CDR1 SGHRS, CDR2 YFSETQ. Trimming stripped 1 base from V and 5 bases from J, with 1 base between. CDR3 region: CASSLNEQYF. DNA for the CDR3: TGCGCCAGCAGCTTGAACGAGCAGTACTTC.

This chain's CDR3 is CASSQDFFGESEKLFF. CDR3 nucleotide sequence: TGTGCCAGCAGCCAAGATTTTTTTGGGGAGTCGGAAAAACTGTTTTTT. This chain connects TRBV11-2 to TRBJ1-4; D unclear. CDR3 length: 16 residues. The germline V and J ends were trimmed by 5 bases and 8 bases, with 21 bases remaining between them. CDR1 and CDR2 (germline): SGHAT, FQNNGV.

CDR3 coding DNA: TGTGCCAGCAGCTTTTCTAGCGTGAACACCGGGGAGCTGTTTTTT. It codes for CASSFSSVNTGELFF. This rearrangement joins TRBV13 to TRBJ2-2, with D maybe TRBD2 (6 bases). V was pared by 3 bases and J by 1 base, with 9 bases between. Germline assignment: CDR1 PRHDT and CDR2 FYEKMQ (reference sequence). There are 15 residues in the CDR3.

Only a few counts were recorded for this clone. CDR3 sequence (DNA): TGTGCTAGTGGTTCATGGGGCCACTATGGCTACACCTTC. This encodes CASGSWGHYGYTF. J is TRBJ1-2 and V is TRBV12-5; D is perhaps TRBD1 (5 bases). This CDR3 is built from 13 residues. The V and J ends lost 4 bases and 3 bases respectively, with 9 bases between them. Germline V gene data show CDR1 as LGHNT and CDR2 as FRNRAP.

V is TRBV19 and J is TRBJ1-2, with 10 nucleotides matching TRBD1. The CDR3 is 14 amino acids. V trimming: 5 bases; J trimming: 2 bases; junction bases outside the gene matches: 2. The germline V gene has CDR1 LNHDA and CDR2 SQIVND (reference sequence). The chain's CDR3 is CASSAGQGNYGYTF. The CDR3 DNA follows: TGTGCCAGTAGTGCGGGACAGGGGAACTATGGCTACACCTTC.

V is TRBV27 and J is TRBJ1-5; TRBD1 is a possible D gene (6 bases). The CDR3 has 16 residues. With 0 bases removed from V and 4 bases from J, the gap between germline ends came to 13 bases. Germline assignment: CDR1 MNHEY and CDR2 SMNVEV (reference sequence). CDR3 amino acids: CASSLSVQGPNQPQHF. As DNA, the CDR3 is TGTGCCAGCAGTTTATCTGTACAGGGTCCTAATCAGCCCCAGCATTTT.

This chain uses TRBV9 with TRBJ2-7, with 9 bases identical to TRBD2. V lost 4 bases to trimming and J lost 3 bases; unmatched junction nucleotides: 17. The CDR3 is 18 residues long. CDR1 is SGDLS and CDR2 is YYNGEE in the germline V gene. In DNA, the CDR3 is TGTGCCAGCAGCCCCCAGGGGCGGGAGGGATCAGGGTTCTACGAGCAGTACTTC. Its translation: CASSPQGREGSGFYEQYF. The variable domain in full, completed from reference TRBV9 and TRBJ2-7, reads DSGVTQTPKHLITATGQRVTLRCSPRSGDLSVYWYQQSLDQGLQFLIQYYNGEERAKGNILERFSAQQFPDLHSELNLSSLELGDSALYFCASSPQGREGSGFYEQYFGPGTRLTVT.